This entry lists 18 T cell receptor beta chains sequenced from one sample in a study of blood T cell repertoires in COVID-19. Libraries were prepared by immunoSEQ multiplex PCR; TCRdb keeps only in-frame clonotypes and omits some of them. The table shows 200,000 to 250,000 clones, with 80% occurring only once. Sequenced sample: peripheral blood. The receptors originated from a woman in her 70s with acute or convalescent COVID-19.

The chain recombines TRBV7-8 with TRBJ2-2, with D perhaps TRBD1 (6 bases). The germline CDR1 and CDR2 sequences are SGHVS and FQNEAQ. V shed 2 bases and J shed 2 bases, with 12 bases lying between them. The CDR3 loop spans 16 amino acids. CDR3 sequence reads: CASSLRSRGNTGELFF. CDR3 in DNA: TGTGCCAGCAGCTTACGATCCAGGGGAAACACCGGGGAGCTGTTTTTT.

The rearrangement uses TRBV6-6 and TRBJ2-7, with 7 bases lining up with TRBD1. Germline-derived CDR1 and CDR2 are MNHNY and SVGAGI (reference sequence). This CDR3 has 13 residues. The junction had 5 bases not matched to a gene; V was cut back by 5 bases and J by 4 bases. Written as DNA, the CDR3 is TGTGCCAGCAGTCCGGGACAGTATTACGAGCAGTACTTC. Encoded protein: CASSPGQYYEQYF.

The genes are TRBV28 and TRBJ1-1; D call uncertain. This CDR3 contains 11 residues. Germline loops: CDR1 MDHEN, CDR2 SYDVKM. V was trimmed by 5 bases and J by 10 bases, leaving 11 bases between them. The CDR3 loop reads CASSIRVVAFF. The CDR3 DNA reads TGTGCCAGCAGTATCCGCGTAGTAGCTTTCTTT.

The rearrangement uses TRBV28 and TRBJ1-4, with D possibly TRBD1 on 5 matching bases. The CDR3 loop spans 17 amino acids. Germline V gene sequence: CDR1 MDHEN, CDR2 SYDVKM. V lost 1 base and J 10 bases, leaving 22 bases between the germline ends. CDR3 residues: CASSLLSDVGGTLKLFF. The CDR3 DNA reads TGTGCCAGCAGTTTATTGTCCGATGTGGGAGGGACCCTAAAACTGTTTTTT.

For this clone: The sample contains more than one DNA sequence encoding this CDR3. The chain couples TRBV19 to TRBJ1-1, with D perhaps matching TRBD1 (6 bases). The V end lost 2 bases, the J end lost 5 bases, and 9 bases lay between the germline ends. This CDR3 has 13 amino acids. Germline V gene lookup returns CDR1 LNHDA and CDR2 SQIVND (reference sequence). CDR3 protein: CASSISQGTEAFF. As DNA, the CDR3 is TGTGCCAGTAGTATAAGTCAGGGGACTGAAGCTTTCTTT. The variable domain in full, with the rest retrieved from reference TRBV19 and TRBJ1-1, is DGGITQSPKYLFRKEGQNVTLSCEQNLNHDAMYWYRQDPGQGLRLIYYSQIVNDFQKGDIAEGYSVSREKKESFPLTVTSAQKNPTAFYLCASSISQGTEAFFGQGTRLTVV.

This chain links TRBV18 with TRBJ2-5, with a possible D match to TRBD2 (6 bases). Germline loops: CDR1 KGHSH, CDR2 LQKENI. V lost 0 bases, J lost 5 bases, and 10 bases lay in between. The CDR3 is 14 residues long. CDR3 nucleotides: TGTGCCAGCTCACCACCGGAGGGCGGGGAGACCCAGTACTTC. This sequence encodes CASSPPEGGETQYF. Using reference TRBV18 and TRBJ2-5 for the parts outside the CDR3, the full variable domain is NAGVMQNPRHLVRRRGQEARLRCSPMKGHSHVYWYRQLPEEGLKFMVYLQKENIIDESGMPKERFSAEFPKEGPSILRIQQVVRGDSAAYFCASSPPEGGETQYFGPGTRLLVL.

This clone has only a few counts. The DNA of the CDR3 is TGTGCCAGCAGCTTATCTCCCTTTACTAGCGGGAAGTACAATGAGCAGTTCTTC. Amino acid sequence: CASSLSPFTSGKYNEQFF. The gene calls are TRBV7-9 and TRBJ2-1; the match to TRBD2 covers 10 bases. CDR1 is SEHNR and CDR2 is FQNEAQ in the germline V gene (reference sequence). The CDR3 runs 18 residues. Losses at the gene ends were 2 bases for V and 4 bases for J; bases not matched to a gene: 11.

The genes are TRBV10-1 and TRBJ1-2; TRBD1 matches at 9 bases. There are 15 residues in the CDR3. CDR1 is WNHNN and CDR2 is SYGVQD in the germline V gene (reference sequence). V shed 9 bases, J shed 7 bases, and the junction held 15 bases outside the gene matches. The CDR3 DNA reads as TGCGCCAGTCCAACTCGGGACAGGGTTCCGGTTGGCTACACCTTC. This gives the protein CASPTRDRVPVGYTF.

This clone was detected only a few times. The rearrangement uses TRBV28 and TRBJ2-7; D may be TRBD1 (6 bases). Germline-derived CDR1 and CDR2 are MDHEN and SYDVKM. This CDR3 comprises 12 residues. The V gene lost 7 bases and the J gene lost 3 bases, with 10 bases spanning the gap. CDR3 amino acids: CASIGQYYEQYF. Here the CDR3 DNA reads TGTGCCAGCATAGGACAGTACTACGAGCAGTACTTC.

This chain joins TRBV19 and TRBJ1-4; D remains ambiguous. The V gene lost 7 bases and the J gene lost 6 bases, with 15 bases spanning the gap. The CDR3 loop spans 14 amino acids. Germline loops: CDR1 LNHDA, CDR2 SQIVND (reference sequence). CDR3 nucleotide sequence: TGTGCCAGTAAAATATCGGGAAAGGATGAAAAACTGTTTTTT. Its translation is CASKISGKDEKLFF. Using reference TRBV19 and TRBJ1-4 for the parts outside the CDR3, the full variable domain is DGGITQSPKYLFRKEGQNVTLSCEQNLNHDAMYWYRQDPGQGLRLIYYSQIVNDFQKGDIAEGYSVSREKKESFPLTVTSAQKNPTAFYLCASKISGKDEKLFFGSGTQLSVL.

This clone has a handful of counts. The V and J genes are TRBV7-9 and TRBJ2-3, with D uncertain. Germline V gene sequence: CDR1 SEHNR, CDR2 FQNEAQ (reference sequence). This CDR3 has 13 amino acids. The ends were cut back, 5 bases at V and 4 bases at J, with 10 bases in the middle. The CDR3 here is CASSGRSADTQYF. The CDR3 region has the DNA TGTGCCAGCAGCGGCAGATCAGCAGATACGCAGTATTTT.

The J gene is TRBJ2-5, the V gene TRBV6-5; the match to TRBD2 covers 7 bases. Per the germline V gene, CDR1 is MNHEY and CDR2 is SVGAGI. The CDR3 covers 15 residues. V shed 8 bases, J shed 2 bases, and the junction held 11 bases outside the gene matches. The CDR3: CASQREGLGQETQYF. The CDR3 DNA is TGTGCCAGCCAAAGGGAGGGCCTGGGACAAGAGACCCAGTACTTC.

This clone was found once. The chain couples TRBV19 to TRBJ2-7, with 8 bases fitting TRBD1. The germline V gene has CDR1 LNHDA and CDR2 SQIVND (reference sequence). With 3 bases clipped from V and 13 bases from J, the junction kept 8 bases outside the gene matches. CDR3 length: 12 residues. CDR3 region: CASSIAGQARYF. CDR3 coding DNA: TGTGCCAGTAGTATCGCGGGACAGGCCCGATACTTC. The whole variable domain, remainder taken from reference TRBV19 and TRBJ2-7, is DGGITQSPKYLFRKEGQNVTLSCEQNLNHDAMYWYRQDPGQGLRLIYYSQIVNDFQKGDIAEGYSVSREKKESFPLTVTSAQKNPTAFYLCASSIAGQARYFGPGTRLTVT.

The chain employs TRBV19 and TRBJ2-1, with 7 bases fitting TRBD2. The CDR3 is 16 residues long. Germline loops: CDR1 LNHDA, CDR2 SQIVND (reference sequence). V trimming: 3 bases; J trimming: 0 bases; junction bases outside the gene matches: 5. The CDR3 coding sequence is TGTGCCAGTAGTATTGGTCTAGCGGCCTCCTACAATGAGCAGTTCTTC. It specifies CASSIGLAASYNEQFF.

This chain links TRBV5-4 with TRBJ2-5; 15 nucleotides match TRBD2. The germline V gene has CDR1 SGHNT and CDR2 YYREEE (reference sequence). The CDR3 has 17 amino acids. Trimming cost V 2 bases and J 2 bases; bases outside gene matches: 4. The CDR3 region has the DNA TGTGCCAGCAGCTTTGGGACTAGCGGGAGGACTCAAGAGACCCAGTACTTC. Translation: CASSFGTSGRTQETQYF.

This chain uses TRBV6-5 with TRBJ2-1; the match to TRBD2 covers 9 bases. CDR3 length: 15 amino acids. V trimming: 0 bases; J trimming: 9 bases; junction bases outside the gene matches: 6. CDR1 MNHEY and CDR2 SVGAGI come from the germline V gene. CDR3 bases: TGTGCCAGCAGTTACTCTAGCGGGAGCAGGGGTGAGCAGTTCTTC. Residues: CASSYSSGSRGEQFF.

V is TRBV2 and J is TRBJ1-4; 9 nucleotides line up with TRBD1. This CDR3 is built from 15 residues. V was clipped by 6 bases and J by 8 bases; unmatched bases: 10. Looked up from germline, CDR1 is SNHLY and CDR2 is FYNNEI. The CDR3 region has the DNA TGTGCCAGCAGAGATACAGGGGGCCGGCGAGAAAAACTGTTTTTT. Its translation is CASRDTGGRREKLFF.

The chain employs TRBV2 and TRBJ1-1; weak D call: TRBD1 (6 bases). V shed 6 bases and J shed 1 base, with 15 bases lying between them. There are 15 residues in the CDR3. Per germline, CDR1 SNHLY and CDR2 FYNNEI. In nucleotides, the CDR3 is TGTGCCAGCAGGGGGACAACGACAACGAACACTGAAGCTTTCTTT. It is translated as CASRGTTTTNTEAFF.